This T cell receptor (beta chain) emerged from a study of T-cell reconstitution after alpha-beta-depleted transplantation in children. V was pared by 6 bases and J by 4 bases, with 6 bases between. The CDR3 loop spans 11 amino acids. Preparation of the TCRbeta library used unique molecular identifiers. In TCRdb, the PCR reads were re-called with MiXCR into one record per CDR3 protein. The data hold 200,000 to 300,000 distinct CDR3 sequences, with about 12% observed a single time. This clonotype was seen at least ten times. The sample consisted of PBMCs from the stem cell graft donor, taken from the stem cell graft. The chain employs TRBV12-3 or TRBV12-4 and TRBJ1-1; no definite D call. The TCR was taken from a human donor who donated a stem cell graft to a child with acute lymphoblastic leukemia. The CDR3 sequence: CASRQVTEAFF. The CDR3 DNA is TGTGCCAGCAGGCAGGTCACTGAAGCTTTCTTT.